This TCR beta chain was recorded in a study of blood T cell repertoires in COVID-19. Study-wide background: Italy, Spain and the United States were the sources of the convalescent and acute COVID-19 samples. In each case, the material was cDNA or gDNA derived from T cells, B-cell-depleted T cells, or PBMCs.

The length of the CDR3 is 16 residues. Germline V gene sequence: CDR1 MDHEN, CDR2 SYDVKM. V was clipped by 4 bases and J by 1 base; unmatched bases: 7. Data came from immunoSEQ multiplex PCR; TCRdb stores just in-frame clones and leaves some out. This repertoire shows about 300,000 clones, 65% to 90% found once; its top ten account for 3.5% to 5%. The sequence was collected from a man aged 25-45 years who had recovered from COVID-19. Input material: PBMCs or T cells enriched from blood (not recorded which). The chain employs TRBV28 and TRBJ2-7; 10 positions agree with TRBD1. In nucleotides, the CDR3 is TGTGCCAGCAGTTCATCCGGGACAGGGGAGTCCTACGAGCAGTACTTC. Its translation: CASSSSGTGESYEQYF.